This entry lists 21 T cell receptor beta chains sequenced from one sample in a study of CD8 T cells in Susac syndrome. Random hexamers served to reverse transcribe roughly 0.5 to 1 ug RNA. MiXCR, run by TCRdb on the immunoSEQ multiplex PCR reads, gives a single entry per CDR3 protein. The sample comprises roughly 150,000 distinct CDR3 sequences, 95% of which are singletons, and approximately 0.17% rests with the top ten. The sequenced sample was CD8+ T cells from PBMCs. Receptors originate from a human donor with Susac syndrome.

The V gene is TRBV30, the J gene TRBJ2-7; D not resolved. Deletions cut 2 bases from V and 6 bases from J, with 14 bases between. The germline gives CDR1 GTSNPN, CDR2 SVGIG (reference sequence). This CDR3 contains 13 residues. The CDR3 bases are TGTGCCTGGAGTCCCACCTCATCGGGCGAGCAGTACTTC. It encodes CAWSPTSSGEQYF.

This clonotype has just one count. This sequence joins TRBV4-1 and TRBJ2-1, with TRBD1 identical over 8 bases. CDR1 and CDR2 (germline): MGHRA, YSYEKL. The CDR3 covers 11 residues. Trimming cost V 11 bases and J 6 bases; bases outside gene matches: 3. CDR3 nucleotides: TGCGCCGGTGGACAGGGCAATGAGCAGTTCTTC. Translated: CAGGQGNEQFF.

The chain employs TRBV9 and TRBJ1-2, with D unclear. Germline lookup yields CDR1 SGDLS and CDR2 YYNGEE. Trimming shortened V by 4 bases and J by 2 bases, and 18 bases separated the two germline ends. The CDR3 runs 16 residues. The CDR3 protein is CASSREGRLENYGYTF. As DNA, the CDR3 is TGTGCCAGCAGCAGGGAGGGCAGATTGGAGAACTATGGCTACACCTTC. Full variable domain (rest looked up from reference TRBV9 and TRBJ1-2): DSGVTQTPKHLITATGQRVTLRCSPRSGDLSVYWYQQSLDQGLQFLIQYYNGEERAKGNILERFSAQQFPDLHSELNLSSLELGDSALYFCASSREGRLENYGYTFGSGTRLTVV.

The chain uses TRBV7-9 and TRBJ2-5; TRBD2 might be the D (5 bases). The CDR3 is 14 amino acids. Germline-derived CDR1 and CDR2 are SEHNR and FQNEAQ (reference sequence). The germline V and J ends were trimmed by 2 bases and 5 bases, with 12 bases remaining between them. As DNA, the CDR3 is TGTGCCAGCAGCTTACTTTCTAGCAGGGAGACCCAGTACTTC. Amino acids: CASSLLSSRETQYF.

The CDR3 protein is CASSPPHSGSCDEQFF. The CDR3 nucleotides read TGTGCCAGCAGCCCGCCCCACAGCGGGAGTTGTGATGAGCAGTTCTTC. The chain uses TRBV11-3 and TRBJ2-1, with TRBD2 matching 8 bases. V dropped 5 bases and J dropped 8; count of bases not matched to a gene: 14. Germline CDR1 is SGHNT and CDR2 is YENEEA. The CDR3 has 16 amino acids.

The V call is TRBV7-8, the J call TRBJ1-5; perhaps TRBD1 as D (6 bases). V lost 8 bases and J 6 bases, leaving 14 bases between the germline ends. CDR1 and CDR2 (germline): SGHVS, FQNEAQ. This CDR3 comprises 13 residues. CDR3 amino acids: CASDTGSGQPQHF. The DNA of the CDR3 is TGTGCCAGCGATACAGGGAGCGGTCAGCCCCAGCATTTT.

J is TRBJ2-7 and V is TRBV9; no clear D gene. With 2 bases removed from V and 4 bases from J, the gap between germline ends came to 10 bases. The germline V gene has CDR1 SGDLS and CDR2 YYNGEE. There are 13 residues in the CDR3. Here the CDR3 DNA reads TGTGCCAGCAGCGTGGGAACTCAGTACGAGCAGTACTTC. Translating gives CASSVGTQYEQYF.

The CDR3 sequence is CSAKARGGEKLFF. The CDR3 DNA follows: TGCAGTGCCAAGGCTAGAGGAGGTGAAAAACTGTTTTTT. The chain combines TRBV20-1 with TRBJ1-4; no definite D call. CDR3 size: 13 residues. The germline V and J ends were trimmed by 6 bases and 7 bases, with 15 bases remaining between them. CDR1 and CDR2 (germline): DFQATT, SNEGSKA (reference sequence).

V is TRBV20-1 and J is TRBJ2-7; tentatively, D is TRBD1 or TRBD2 (5 bases each). Germline V lookup: CDR1 DFQATT, CDR2 SNEGSKA (reference sequence). Trimming removed 0 bases at V and 0 bases at J, with 15 bases between. The length of the CDR3 is 16 residues. The CDR3 region is CSARDGGRQLSYEQYF. In DNA form, the CDR3 reads TGCAGTGCTAGAGATGGGGGACGTCAACTCTCCTACGAGCAGTACTTC.

The V gene is TRBV4-1, the J gene TRBJ2-7; 9 bases align to TRBD1. Trimming cost V 1 base and J 6 bases; bases outside gene matches: 7. The CDR3 sequence is 15 residues long. CDR1 is MGHRA and CDR2 is YSYEKL in the germline V gene. CDR3: CASSQVKGQGSEQYF. Written as DNA, the CDR3 is TGCGCCAGCAGCCAAGTAAAGGGACAGGGCAGCGAGCAGTACTTC.

The rearrangement links TRBV2 to TRBJ2-1; D is uncertain. This CDR3 is built from 14 residues. Trimming removed 9 bases at V and 4 bases at J, with 16 bases between. CDR1 is SNHLY, CDR2 FYNNEI, per germline. CDR3 coding DNA: TGTGCCAGGTCTCTCGGCCCCCCTTACAATGAGCAGTTCTTC. Translation: CARSLGPPYNEQFF.

This chain connects TRBV25-1 to TRBJ1-5; D is uncertain. Germline V gene data show CDR1 as MGHDK and CDR2 as SYGVNS. Trimming pared 3 bases from V and 9 bases from J, leaving 12 bases between. The CDR3 spans 13 residues. CDR3 amino acids: CASSDLSMPPQHF. CDR3 DNA: TGTGCCAGCAGTGACTTGAGCATGCCGCCCCAGCATTTT.

The chain has TRBV30 and TRBJ2-5; no definite D call. The CDR3 length is 13 residues. CDR1 is GTSNPN and CDR2 is SVGIG in the germline V gene (reference sequence). Trimming removed 0 bases at V and 2 bases at J, with 7 bases between. The CDR3 reads CAWSVTQQETQYF. CDR3 nucleotide sequence: TGTGCCTGGAGTGTAACGCAGCAAGAGACCCAGTACTTC. Together with reference TRBV30 and TRBJ2-5, the CDR3 gives the full variable domain: SQTIHQWPATLVQPVGSPLSLECTVEGTSNPNLYWYRQAAGRGLQLLFYSVGIGQISSEVPQNLSASRPQDRQFILSSKKLLLSDSGFYLCAWSVTQQETQYFGPGTRLLVL.

The chain uses TRBV13 and TRBJ1-2; no firm D call. CDR1 and CDR2 (germline): PRHDT, FYEKMQ (reference sequence). This CDR3 spans 13 amino acids. V lost 1 base, J lost 6 bases, and 9 bases lay in between. In DNA form, the CDR3 reads TGTGCCAGCAGCTTAGAGGCCATGCATGGCTACACCTTC. It yields the protein CASSLEAMHGYTF. The whole variable domain, remainder taken from reference TRBV13 and TRBJ1-2, is AAGVIQSPRHLIKEKRETATLKCYPIPRHDTVYWYQQGPGQDPQFLISFYEKMQSDKGSIPDRFSAQQFSDYHSELNMSSLELGDSALYFCASSLEAMHGYTFGSGTRLTVV.

The chain employs TRBV7-9 and TRBJ2-5; TRBD1 aligns across 7 bases. V trimming: 4 bases; J trimming: 5 bases; junction bases outside the gene matches: 4. In germline, CDR1 is SEHNR, CDR2 FQNEAQ (reference sequence). CDR3 length: 13 residues. CDR3 sequence (DNA): TGTGCCAGCAGCTCTGAGGGGGCGGAGACCCAGTACTTC. This encodes CASSSEGAETQYF.

CDR3 sequence: CASSHGAGNYEQYF. The CDR3 region has the DNA TGCGCCAGCAGCCATGGGGCAGGGAACTACGAGCAGTACTTC. The chain combines TRBV4-1 with TRBJ2-7; D possibly corresponds to TRBD1 (5 bases). Trimming stripped 3 bases from V and 3 bases from J, with 12 bases between. The V gene's germline CDR1 is MGHRA and CDR2 YSYEKL. The length of the CDR3 is 14 residues.

V gene TRBV20-1 combines with J gene TRBJ1-2; D unresolved. The CDR3 is 13 amino acids. Trimming shortened V by 0 bases and J by 8 bases, and 13 bases separated the two germline ends. The V gene's germline CDR1 is DFQATT and CDR2 SNEGSKA (reference sequence). CDR3 sequence: CSARDPSPLGYTF. The CDR3, as DNA: TGCAGTGCTAGAGATCCGTCCCCCTTAGGCTACACCTTC.

The chain is built from TRBV2 and TRBJ2-7; D possibly corresponds to TRBD2 (5 bases). V was pared by 0 bases and J by 6 bases, with 18 bases between. The CDR3 has 16 residues. Germline lookup yields CDR1 SNHLY and CDR2 FYNNEI. The DNA for the CDR3 is TGTGCCAGCAGTGAAGCTAATCTGCTAGCTTACGGCGAGCAGTACTTC. It encodes CASSEANLLAYGEQYF.

The chain joins TRBV4-2 to TRBJ2-7; the match to TRBD2 covers 7 bases. Germline V CDR1 and CDR2: LGHNA, YNFKEQ. Germline trimming cut 0 bases from V and 0 bases from J; bases unmatched to any gene: 5. This CDR3 region has 16 residues. CDR3 nucleotide sequence: TGTGCCAGCAGCCAAGAAGACGGGAGGATCTCCTACGAGCAGTACTTC. The encoded protein is CASSQEDGRISYEQYF.

The chain links TRBV10-2 to TRBJ2-3; D is unresolved. Trimming removed 2 bases at V and 5 bases at J, with 5 bases between. Per germline, CDR1 WSHSY and CDR2 SAAADI. This CDR3 comprises 12 residues. The CDR3: CASSEGLDTQYF. Here the CDR3 DNA reads TGCGCCAGCAGTGAGGGGCTAGATACGCAGTATTTT.

This chain joins TRBV25-1 and TRBJ2-3; unclear D gene. Looked up from germline, CDR1 is MGHDK and CDR2 is SYGVNS. V lost 0 bases, J lost 2 bases, and 9 bases lay in between. This CDR3 comprises 15 residues. The CDR3 DNA follows: TGTGCCAGCAGTGAATATATGCATACCACAGATACGCAGTATTTT. The encoded protein is CASSEYMHTTDTQYF. Looking up the rest from reference TRBV25-1 and TRBJ2-3 gives the full variable domain: EADIYQTPRYLVIGTGKKITLECSQTMGHDKMYWYQQDPGMELHLIHYSYGVNSTEKGDLSSESTVSRIRTEHFPLTLESARPSHTSQYLCASSEYMHTTDTQYFGPGTRLTVL.